Listed here are 25 T cell receptor beta chains from one sample, sequenced in a study of OX40 agonist ivuxolimab in advanced cancers. TCRdb keeps only in-frame clones here, not all; method: immunoSEQ multiplex PCR. The sample has approximately 66,000 clones; 75% to 90% are singletons. The sample here was CD4+ or CD8+ T cells sorted from blood, taken in a trial of the OX40 agonist ivuxolimab. Every receptor here comes from an adult with an advanced solid tumor such as melanoma, head and neck, liver or kidney cancer.

V and J are TRBV4-2 and TRBJ2-3; the match to TRBD1 covers 7 bases. Germline CDR1 reads LGHNA; CDR2 reads YNFKEQ. The CDR3 sequence is 17 residues long. V lost 3 bases to trimming and J lost 3 bases; unmatched junction nucleotides: 12. DNA of the CDR3: TGTGCCAGCAGCCACGGGCCGACAGGGATTAGTACAGATACGCAGTATTTT. This gives the protein CASSHGPTGISTDTQYF.

The chain joins TRBV11-3 to TRBJ2-1; a weak D match, TRBD1 (7 bases). This CDR3 has 14 residues. The germline CDR1 and CDR2 sequences are SGHNT and YENEEA. The V end was cut by 1 base, the J end by 7 bases, with 11 bases between. The CDR3 is CASSLGQGLNEQFF. CDR3 DNA sequence: TGTGCCAGCAGCTTAGGACAGGGACTGAATGAGCAGTTCTTC.

The chain combines TRBV5-6 with TRBJ1-2; D may be TRBD1 (5 bases). Trimming took 0 bases from V and 2 from J, leaving 14 bases between them. CDR1 and CDR2 (germline): SGHDT, YYEEEE. The CDR3 extends over 16 amino acids. In nucleotides, the CDR3 is TGTGCCAGCAGCTTGGAGGCCCTCAAGGGGAACTATGGCTACACCTTC. This sequence encodes CASSLEALKGNYGYTF. Full variable domain (missing parts from reference TRBV5-6 and TRBJ1-2): DAGVTQSPTHLIKTRGQQVTLRCSPKSGHDTVSWYQQALGQGPQFIFQYYEEEERQRGNFPDRFSGHQFPNYSSELNVNALLLGDSALYLCASSLEALKGNYGYTFGSGTRLTVV.

This chain connects TRBV5-1 to TRBJ2-1; TRBD1 agrees at 7 bases. V dropped 0 bases and J dropped 5; count of bases not matched to a gene: 2. The CDR3 runs 14 residues. CDR1 and CDR2 (germline): SGHRS, YFSETQ. In DNA form, the CDR3 reads TGCGCCAGCAGCTTGGCTACAGGGGACAATGAGCAGTTCTTC. Translation gives CASSLATGDNEQFF.

This sequence joins TRBV5-1 and TRBJ2-3; a weak D match, TRBD2 (5 bases). The germline V gene has CDR1 SGHRS and CDR2 YFSETQ. The CDR3 runs 13 residues. The V gene lost 0 bases and the J gene lost 6 bases, with 8 bases spanning the gap. The CDR3: CASSLGWRDTQYF. The CDR3 region has the DNA TGCGCCAGCAGCTTGGGGTGGAGGGATACGCAGTATTTT.

This clone was observed once. Other DNA sequences of this sample code for an identical CDR3. V gene TRBV7-2 combines with J gene TRBJ1-2, with D possibly TRBD1 on 6 matching bases. This CDR3 spans 12 amino acids. CDR1 is SGHTA, CDR2 FQGNSA, per germline. The germline V and J ends were trimmed by 2 bases and 5 bases, with 6 bases remaining between them. This CDR3 reads CASSLQGYGYTF. The CDR3 region has the DNA TGTGCCAGCAGCTTACAGGGGTATGGCTACACCTTC. The whole variable domain, filled in from reference TRBV7-2 and TRBJ1-2, reads GAGVSQSPSNKVTEKGKDVELRCDPISGHTALYWYRQSLGQGLEFLIYFQGNSAPDKSGLPSDRFSAERTGGSVSTLTIQRTQQEDSAVYLCASSLQGYGYTFGSGTRLTVV.

This clone was seen more than once but under ten times. The chain has TRBV6-1 and TRBJ1-6; D is ambiguous. Per germline, CDR1 MNHNS and CDR2 SASEGT. Trimming left V 1 base short and J 7 bases short, with 11 bases between. The CDR3 runs 15 residues. The CDR3 DNA reads TGTGCCAGCAGTGAAGGGGCAGTGGGCAATTCACCCCTCCACTTT. It specifies CASSEGAVGNSPLHF.

The chain employs TRBV5-1 and TRBJ2-3; 12 nucleotides line up with TRBD2. CDR1 SGHRS and CDR2 YFSETQ come from the germline V gene. The CDR3 extends over 17 amino acids. Trimming removed 1 base from V and 5 bases from J; junction bases left unmatched: 8. Here the CDR3 DNA reads TGCGCCAGCAGCTTGAAAGCTAGCGGGGGGGCTGGAGATACGCAGTATTTT. It translates to CASSLKASGGAGDTQYF.

The chain joins TRBV7-2 to TRBJ2-7; tentatively, D is TRBD1 (6 bases). The CDR3 is made up of 15 amino acids. Trimming took off 5 bases at V and 6 bases at J, with 20 bases between the two ends. Germline V CDR1 and CDR2: SGHTA, FQGNSA. In DNA, the CDR3 is TGTGCCAGCAGCACGACAGGTCCGCCGTTCGGCGAGCAGTACTTC. Translation gives CASSTTGPPFGEQYF.

V gene TRBV5-1 combines with J gene TRBJ1-6; D perhaps matches TRBD1 (5 bases). The CDR3 contains 17 residues. The V and J ends lost 1 base and 10 bases respectively, with 21 bases between them. CDR1 is SGHRS, CDR2 YFSETQ, per germline. CDR3 protein: CASSLSPRRGQSSPLHF. The CDR3 DNA reads as TGCGCCAGCAGCTTGTCACCTAGACGGGGCCAGAGCTCACCCCTCCACTTT.

The chain uses TRBV30 and TRBJ1-1; D gene unclear. The germline gives CDR1 GTSNPN, CDR2 SVGIG (reference sequence). V was pared by 0 bases and J by 2 bases, with 7 bases between. The CDR3 runs to 13 residues. CDR3 DNA sequence: TGTGCCTGGAGTGTGGATCCTAACACTGAAGCTTTCTTT. Protein: CAWSVDPNTEAFF.

J is TRBJ1-1 and V is TRBV28; TRBD1 matches at 10 bases. CDR3 length: 15 residues. J lost 5 bases, V lost 8 bases, and 11 bases had no gene match. The germline gives CDR1 MDHEN, CDR2 SYDVKM. The CDR3 DNA reads TGTGCCAGCTACCGTCGGACAGGGGGAAGGACTGAAGCTTTCTTT. Translating gives CASYRRTGGRTEAFF.

The V gene is TRBV7-2, the J gene TRBJ2-1; TRBD1 might be the D (5 bases). Germline lookup yields CDR1 SGHTA and CDR2 FQGNSA. V was cut by 1 base and J by 4 bases, with 8 bases left in between. This CDR3 is 14 amino acids long. The CDR3 region is CASSLEGAYNEQFF. CDR3 bases: TGTGCCAGCAGCTTAGAAGGGGCTTACAATGAGCAGTTCTTC.

The chain combines TRBV5-1 with TRBJ2-3, with a possible D match to TRBD1 (6 bases). The CDR3 totals 16 residues. Germline assignment: CDR1 SGHRS and CDR2 YFSETQ. V was shortened by 4 bases and J by 2 bases, with 17 bases between the two germline ends. CDR3: CASSPRQDSYTDTQYF. DNA for the CDR3: TGCGCCAGCAGCCCCCGCCAGGACAGTTACACAGATACGCAGTATTTT.

The chain uses TRBV11-3 and TRBJ1-1, with D perhaps matching TRBD1 (5 bases). Deletions cut 5 bases from V and 0 bases from J, with 7 bases between. CDR1 SGHNT and CDR2 YENEEA come from the germline V gene. The CDR3 totals 13 residues. The CDR3 here is CASSRGLNTEAFF. In DNA, the CDR3 is TGTGCCAGCAGCCGGGGCTTGAACACTGAAGCTTTCTTT.

Here the CDR3 reads CAWNLDRYNSPLHF. The CDR3 nucleotides read TGTGCCTGGAACCTTGACAGATATAATTCACCCCTCCACTTT. The chain carries TRBV30 and TRBJ1-6; D possibly corresponds to TRBD1 (5 bases). Between the trimmed V and J ends, which lost 4 bases and 4 bases, there was a span of 11 bases. The germline CDR1 and CDR2 sequences are GTSNPN and SVGIG (reference sequence). This CDR3 is built from 14 residues.

This chain connects TRBV5-1 to TRBJ2-1; D remains ambiguous. Trimming pared 4 bases from V and 2 bases from J, leaving 7 bases between. The CDR3 has 13 amino acids. The germline gives CDR1 SGHRS, CDR2 YFSETQ. The chain's CDR3 is CASSLGTYNEQFF. DNA for the CDR3: TGCGCCAGCAGCCTAGGGACCTACAATGAGCAGTTCTTC.

In its sample, this clone was seen once. This chain joins TRBV19 and TRBJ2-3; tentatively, D is TRBD1 (6 bases). Per germline, CDR1 LNHDA and CDR2 SQIVND (reference sequence). The V end was cut by 3 bases, the J end by 2 bases, with 12 bases between. The CDR3 runs to 15 residues. The CDR3 is CASSIIGQSTDTQYF. The CDR3 DNA sequence: TGTGCCAGTAGTATCATAGGACAGTCCACAGATACGCAGTATTTT. Full variable domain (remainder filled in from reference TRBV19 and TRBJ2-3): DGGITQSPKYLFRKEGQNVTLSCEQNLNHDAMYWYRQDPGQGLRLIYYSQIVNDFQKGDIAEGYSVSREKKESFPLTVTSAQKNPTAFYLCASSIIGQSTDTQYFGPGTRLTVL.

The rearrangement uses TRBV18 and TRBJ2-5, with no clear D. The CDR3 has 13 residues. Trimming removed 1 base from V and 2 bases from J, with 5 bases in between. From germline, CDR1 is KGHSH and CDR2 LQKENI. This CDR3 is CASSPQVQETQYF. CDR3 nucleotide sequence: TGTGCCAGCTCACCACAGGTACAAGAGACCCAGTACTTC.

The V and J genes are TRBV9 and TRBJ2-5; a weak D match, TRBD2 (7 bases). Trimming took off 4 bases at V and 4 bases at J, with 17 bases between the two ends. From germline, CDR1 is SGDLS and CDR2 YYNGEE. The CDR3 covers 15 residues. The CDR3 here is CASSPPRGGGETQYF. The CDR3 DNA is TGTGCCAGCAGCCCTCCGAGGGGGGGCGGAGAGACCCAGTACTTC.

The chain has TRBV10-1 and TRBJ2-1; 9 bases line up with TRBD2. Germline CDR1 reads WNHNN; CDR2 reads SYGVQD (reference sequence). The V and J ends lost 0 bases and 8 bases, in that order; junction bases with no gene match: 5. This CDR3 has 15 residues. The CDR3: CASSESLAGVHEQFF. Written as DNA, the CDR3 is TGCGCCAGCAGTGAGTCGTTAGCGGGAGTACATGAGCAGTTCTTC.

The sample holds a few counts of this clone. CDR3 amino acids: CASSSTGGGEKLFF. The CDR3 bases are TGTGCCAGCAGCTCCACAGGGGGCGGCGAAAAACTGTTTTTT. V gene TRBV11-3 combines with J gene TRBJ1-4, with 9 bases matching TRBD1. J lost 8 bases, V lost 4 bases, and 5 bases had no gene match. This CDR3 has 14 residues. Germline V CDR1 and CDR2: SGHNT, YENEEA.

This clone has just one count. The chain links TRBV9 to TRBJ2-1; no firm D call. The CDR3 covers 13 residues. The V and J ends lost 3 bases and 7 bases respectively, with 11 bases between them. Germline CDR1 reads SGDLS; CDR2 reads YYNGEE. The CDR3 DNA reads as TGTGCCAGCAGCGGCGAAGTGGTAAATGAGCAGTTCTTC. This sequence encodes CASSGEVVNEQFF.

The chain couples TRBV6-4 to TRBJ1-1; D call uncertain. This CDR3 is 13 amino acids long. V shed 6 bases and J shed 1 base, with 9 bases lying between them. The V gene's germline CDR1 is MRHNA and CDR2 SNTAGT. The CDR3 nucleotides are TGTGCCAGCAGGGAGAGTTGGAACACTGAAGCTTTCTTT. Its translation: CASRESWNTEAFF.

The chain combines TRBV4-2 with TRBJ2-3; D uncertain. Germline V lookup: CDR1 LGHNA, CDR2 YNFKEQ. V lost 1 base, J lost 0 bases, and 8 bases lay in between. This CDR3 contains 15 residues. The CDR3 nucleotides read TGTGCCAGCAGCCAAGGTGGAGCCAGCACAGATACGCAGTATTTT. This sequence encodes CASSQGGASTDTQYF.